These T cell receptor beta chains were read from a single sample in a study of blood T cell repertoires in COVID-19. Using immunoSEQ multiplex PCR, the repertoire was profiled, and TCRdb retains in-frame clones only, with some absent. The table has about 220,000 clones, about 88% seen once. The specimen sequenced was PBMCs or T cells enriched from blood (not recorded which). These receptors came from a woman in her 30s who had recovered from COVID-19. The CDR3 runs from the conserved cysteine through the conserved F or W. The D gene is left open where the match is weak. Clone size is shown for a subset of rows, as once, few, many or a class of expanded clone.

J gene | clone size | V gene | D gene | CDR3 protein | CDR3 DNA
TRBJ1-1 | - | TRBV7-2 | TRBD1 | CASSLFHRGSEAFF | TGTGCCAGCAGCTTATTCCACAGGGGGTCTGAAGCTTTCTTT
TRBJ2-3 | - | TRBV7-8 | TRBD2 | CASSIGTSGGPETQYF | TGTGCCAGCAGCATAGGGACTAGCGGGGGGCCGGAGACGCAGTATTTT
TRBJ2-1 | - | TRBV27 | TRBD1 | CASSRQGPSYNEQFF | TGTGCCAGCAGTCGACAGGGCCCCTCCTACAATGAGCAGTTCTTC
TRBJ1-2 | - | TRBV5-6 | - | CASSPAEYYGYTF | TGTGCCAGCAGCCCCGCCGAGTACTATGGCTACACCTTC
TRBJ2-2 | - | TRBV3-1/TRBV3-2 | - | CASSQDSGGSSTGELFF | TGTGCCAGCAGCCAAGATAGTGGGGGCTCAAGCACCGGGGAGCTGTTTTTT
TRBJ1-5 | - | TRBV4-1 | TRBD1 | CASSQGGQANNQPQHF | TGCGCCAGCAGCCAAGGGGGACAGGCAAACAATCAGCCCCAGCATTTT
TRBJ1-2 | - | TRBV7-9 | TRBD1 | CASSRTGLYGYTF | TGTGCCAGCAGCCGGACAGGCCTCTATGGCTACACCTTC
TRBJ1-2 | - | TRBV27 | TRBD1 | CASSFRVTGDAYGYTF | TGTGCCAGCAGTTTTCGGGTGACAGGGGATGCCTATGGCTACACCTTC
TRBJ1-2 | - | TRBV19 | - | CASSYGSVGQSYGYTF | TGTGCCAGTTCCTATGGGTCCGTCGGACAGAGCTATGGCTACACCTTC
TRBJ1-5 | - | TRBV5-1 | - | CASSLGQPGNQPQHF | TGCGCCAGCAGCTTGGGACAGCCGGGCAATCAGCCCCAGCATTTT
TRBJ2-1 | - | TRBV7-2 | TRBD2 | CASSPGLAGGQNEQFF | TGTGCCAGCAGCCCCGGACTAGCGGGGGGCCAGAATGAGCAGTTCTTC
TRBJ2-2 | - | TRBV27 | TRBD2 | CASSSSRGAGTGELFF | TGTGCCAGCAGTTCCTCGCGGGGGGCGGGGACCGGGGAGCTGTTTTTT
TRBJ2-7 | - | TRBV6-1 | - | CASSESGTSYEQYF | TGTGCCAGCAGTGAAAGCGGGACATCCTACGAGCAGTACTTC
TRBJ2-7 | - | TRBV18 | TRBD2 | CASSSRGGGAYEQYF | TGTGCCAGCTCTTCCCGGGGCGGGGGGGCCTACGAGCAGTACTTC
TRBJ2-2 | - | TRBV4-1 | TRBD2 | CASRTLSGGADGELFF | TGCGCCAGCCGTACCTTAAGCGGGGGGGCCGACGGGGAGCTGTTTTTT
TRBJ1-2 | - | TRBV5-4 | - | CASSLAGGVGASNGYTF | TGTGCCAGCAGCTTGGCGGGGGGCGTAGGGGCATCTAATGGCTACACCTTC
TRBJ1-1 | - | TRBV29-1 | TRBD1 | CSVLDRAVDTEAFF | TGCAGCGTTCTGGACAGGGCCGTGGACACTGAAGCTTTCTTT
TRBJ1-5 | - | TRBV5-1 | TRBD1 | CASSWTGSSNQPQHF | TGCGCCAGCAGCTGGACAGGTTCAAGCAATCAGCCCCAGCATTTT
TRBJ2-3 | - | TRBV10-3 | TRBD1 | CAISVRDRGTDTQYF | TGTGCCATCAGCGTCCGGGACAGGGGAACAGATACGCAGTATTTT
TRBJ1-3 | - | TRBV9 | TRBD1 | CASSFTRDRGNTIYF | TGTGCCAGCAGCTTTACCCGGGACAGGGGGAACACCATATATTTT
TRBJ1-2 | - | TRBV6-5 | TRBD1 | CASSRAGGLYGYTF | TGTGCCAGCAGCCGGGCAGGGGGTTTGTATGGCTACACCTTC
TRBJ1-1 | - | TRBV3-1/TRBV3-2 | - | CASSQVGVLGTEAFF | TGTGCCAGCAGCCAAGTAGGGGTCTTGGGCACTGAAGCTTTCTTT
TRBJ1-2 | - | TRBV10-3 | TRBD1 | CAIPRTGVYGYTF | TGTGCCATTCCACGGACAGGGGTCTATGGCTACACCTTC
TRBJ1-1 | - | TRBV12-3/TRBV12-4 | - | CASSARTAASVF | TGTGCCAGCAGCGCCCGGACAGCCGCTAGTGTCTTT
TRBJ2-2 | once | TRBV6-5 | - | CASNPRNTGELFF | TGTGCCAGCAACCCCAGGAACACCGGGGAGCTGTTTTTT
TRBJ1-6 | - | TRBV9 | - | CASSVAGTGTSPLHF | TGTGCCAGCAGCGTAGCGGGAACAGGGACTTCACCCCTCCACTTT
TRBJ1-5 | - | TRBV11-1 | TRBD1 | CASSAGGNQPQHF | TGTGCCAGCAGCGCAGGGGGGAATCAGCCCCAGCATTTT
TRBJ1-6 | - | TRBV6-5 | - | CASSSTSGSSPLHF | TGTGCCAGCAGTTCCACGAGCGGGAGCTCACCCCTCCACTTT
TRBJ1-1 | - | TRBV7-9 | - | CASSSHREWNTEAFF | TGTGCCAGCAGCTCCCACAGGGAATGGAACACTGAAGCTTTCTTT
TRBJ2-7 | few | TRBV7-2 | - | CASSSARGSYEQYF | TGTGCCAGCAGCTCCGCTCGGGGGTCGTACGAGCAGTACTTC
TRBJ2-2 | few | TRBV4-3 | TRBD2 | CASSQWRGGRKTGELFF | TGCGCCAGCAGCCAGTGGCGGGGGGGCCGGAAAACCGGGGAGCTGTTTTTT
TRBJ2-7 | - | TRBV11-1 | - | CASSHPGDGAYEQYF | TGTGCCAGCAGCCATCCCGGGGATGGAGCCTACGAGCAGTACTTC
TRBJ1-6 | - | TRBV7-8 | - | CASSFRGQFSSYNSPLHF | TGTGCCAGCAGTTTCAGGGGACAATTCAGCTCCTATAATTCACCCCTCCACTTT
TRBJ1-1 | - | TRBV7-2 | - | CASSLYASMNTEAFF | TGTGCCAGCAGCTTATATGCAAGCATGAACACTGAAGCTTTCTTT
TRBJ2-5 | once | TRBV11-2 | TRBD2 | CASSTYAGGRETQYF | TGTGCCAGCAGCACGTACGCGGGGGGTCGGGAGACCCAGTACTTC
TRBJ2-5 | - | TRBV9 | - | CASSVEGRRETQYF | TGTGCCAGCAGCGTAGAGGGGCGACGAGAGACCCAGTACTTC
TRBJ1-5 | - | TRBV3-1/TRBV3-2 | - | CASSPSAGRRNQPQHF | TGTGCCAGCAGCCCCAGTGCAGGGAGGCGCAATCAGCCCCAGCATTTT
TRBJ2-1 | - | TRBV7-9 | TRBD2 | CASSLFDAGGWNEQFF | TGTGCCAGCAGCTTATTCGATGCGGGGGGGTGGAATGAGCAGTTCTTC
TRBJ2-7 | - | TRBV2 | TRBD1 | CASSDSPGQDSYEQYF | TGTGCCAGCAGTGACAGTCCGGGACAGGACTCCTACGAGCAGTACTTC
TRBJ2-3 | once | TRBV27 | TRBD2 | CASSLLIAGGPDTQYF | TGTGCCAGCAGTCTATTAATAGCGGGGGGGCCAGATACGCAGTATTTT
TRBJ2-1 | - | TRBV7-9 | - | CASTRGNEQFF | TGTGCCAGCACTAGAGGCAATGAGCAGTTCTTC
TRBJ2-5 | once | TRBV11-2 | - | CASSSGPVQETQYF | TGTGCCAGCAGCTCAGGGCCAGTCCAAGAGACCCAGTACTTC